Given below is one T cell receptor beta chain in context. Clones were sequenced by immunoSEQ multiplex PCR, and TCRdb holds only the in-frame ones, with some missing. This sample has about 130,000 clones, with approximately 95% found just once. The CDR3 loop spans 14 amino acids. Trimming stripped 8 bases from V and 8 bases from J, with 22 bases between. Germline V gene sequence: CDR1 MNHEY, CDR2 SVGAGI. The sample comes from a study of cytomegalovirus exposure and HLA in healthy donors. The rearrangement joins TRBV6-5 to TRBJ2-7, with D possibly TRBD2 on 5 matching bases. The material sequenced was PBMCs. The TCR sequence derives from a young man in good health and CMV-seronegative. The CDR3 here is CASGAGWAAGKQYF. In nucleotides, the CDR3 is TGTGCCAGCGGTGCCGGTTGGGCCGCCGGGAAGCAGTACTTC.